This T cell receptor (beta chain) was documented in a study of radiotherapy plus CTLA-4 blockade in lung cancer. As for this clone: Its antigen is not known.

The method was immunoSEQ multiplex PCR; TCRdb's version includes in-frame clones alone and lacks a portion of them. The profile covers roughly 100,000 clones, with more than 75% appearing a single time and less than 2.5% taken by the ten largest. Study-wide results and caveats: With interferon-beta, early dynamics of blood T cell clones were reported to best predict response.

The V and J ends lost 6 bases and 5 bases respectively, with 13 bases between them. Germline V lookup: CDR1 MNHEY, CDR2 SMNVEV (reference sequence). The CDR3 consists of 13 residues. This TCR derives from a human donor with non-small cell lung cancer that progressed on radiotherapy plus ipilimumab. Some clones in this sample may be carry-over from other donors' samples. This sequence joins TRBV27 and TRBJ1-1; the D gene is possibly TRBD1 (6 bases). The sample was peripheral blood, taken from a patient treated with radiotherapy plus ipilimumab. The CDR3 reads CASSHTQGTEAFF. The CDR3 DNA is TGTGCCAGCAGCCACACCCAGGGGACTGAAGCTTTCTTT.